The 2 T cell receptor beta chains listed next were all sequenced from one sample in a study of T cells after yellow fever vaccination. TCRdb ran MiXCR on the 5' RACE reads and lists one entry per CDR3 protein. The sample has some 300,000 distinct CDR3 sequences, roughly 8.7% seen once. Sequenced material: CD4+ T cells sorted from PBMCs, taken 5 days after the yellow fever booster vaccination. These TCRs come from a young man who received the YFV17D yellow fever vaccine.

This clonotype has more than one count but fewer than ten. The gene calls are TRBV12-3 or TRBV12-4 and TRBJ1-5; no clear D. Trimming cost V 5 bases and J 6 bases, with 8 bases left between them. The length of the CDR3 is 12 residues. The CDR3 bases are TGTGCCAGCAGTCCTCCGGCTCAGCCCCAGCATTTT. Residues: CASSPPAQPQHF.

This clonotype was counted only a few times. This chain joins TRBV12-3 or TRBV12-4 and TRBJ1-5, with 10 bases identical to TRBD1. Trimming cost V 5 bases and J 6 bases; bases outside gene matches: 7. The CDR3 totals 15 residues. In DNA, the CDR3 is TGTGCCAGCAGTGTGACAGGGGGCGCGGGTCAGCCCCAGCATTTT. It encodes CASSVTGGAGQPQHF.